This entry lists 8 T cell receptor beta chains sequenced from one sample in a study of T cell responses to AZD1222 COVID-19 vaccine. Sequencing was performed with immunoSEQ multiplex PCR; in TCRdb, only in-frame clones are kept and a portion is missing. The repertoire holds about 100,000 clones, with over 85% as singletons. The starting material was peripheral blood, obtained on day 0 of MenACWY control vaccination. Every receptor here comes from an adult in good health.

The rearrangement joins TRBV28 to TRBJ1-1; tentative D call: TRBD1 (6 bases). Trimming pared 6 bases from V and 1 base from J, leaving 15 bases between. The germline V gene has CDR1 MDHEN and CDR2 SYDVKM. This CDR3 has 15 amino acids. The CDR3 here is CASRAPGRGNTEAFF. DNA of the CDR3: TGTGCCAGCAGGGCCCCTGGCAGGGGGAACACTGAAGCTTTCTTT.

The chain joins TRBV6-5 to TRBJ1-2; D is uncertain. CDR3 size: 13 residues. CDR1 is MNHEY and CDR2 is SVGAGI in the germline V gene. V gave up 3 bases and J gave up 4 bases, with 9 bases separating them. DNA for the CDR3: TGTGCCAGCAGTTATGGGGTTGGCTATGGCTACACCTTC. It is translated as CASSYGVGYGYTF.

The chain has TRBV4-1 and TRBJ1-1; D is ambiguous. V gave up 0 bases and J gave up 7 bases, with 9 bases separating them. Germline V lookup: CDR1 MGHRA, CDR2 YSYEKL. There are 13 residues in the CDR3. The CDR3 DNA sequence: TGCGCCAGCAGCCAAGATCCAGGACTTGAAGCTTTCTTT. Translation gives CASSQDPGLEAFF.

This chain's CDR3 is CASSFPGHLYNEQFF. The CDR3 DNA follows: TGTGCCAGCAGCTTCCCGGGGCACTTGTACAATGAGCAGTTCTTC. The rearrangement joins TRBV5-4 to TRBJ2-1; TRBD1 or TRBD2 may be the D gene (5 bases each). V was clipped by 2 bases and J by 4 bases, with 13 bases between them. The CDR3 totals 15 residues. The germline V gene encodes CDR1 SGHNT and CDR2 YYREEE (reference sequence).

V usage is TRBV19 and J usage is TRBJ2-7, with D hard to call. The CDR3 is made up of 12 amino acids. Germline assignment: CDR1 LNHDA and CDR2 SQIVND (reference sequence). V was clipped by 5 bases and J by 5 bases, with 10 bases between them. The CDR3 DNA is TGTGCCAGTAGTCCCCTCGGTCACGAGCAGTACTTC. It codes for CASSPLGHEQYF.

The CDR3 DNA sequence: TGCGCCAGCAGCTTAGCTAGCGGGGGAGGCCTTCAGTATTTT. This gives the protein CASSLASGGGLQYF. The chain links TRBV5-1 to TRBJ2-3, with 10 bases aligning to TRBD2. The trim removed 2 bases at V and 12 bases at J, leaving 9 bases unmatched. CDR1 and CDR2 from the germline V gene are SGHRS and YFSETQ. This CDR3 region has 14 residues.

This rearrangement joins TRBV14 to TRBJ1-1; possibly TRBD1 for D (6 bases). This CDR3 region has 13 residues. Trimming removed 6 bases from V and 1 base from J, with 9 bases in between. Germline V CDR1 and CDR2: SGHDN, FVKESK. The CDR3 protein is CASRYRENTEAFF. In DNA, the CDR3 is TGTGCCAGCAGATACAGGGAGAACACTGAAGCTTTCTTT.

This chain uses TRBV27 with TRBJ1-5; perhaps TRBD1 as D (5 bases). The CDR3 is 16 amino acids. V shed 6 bases and J shed 2 bases, with 17 bases lying between them. Per germline, CDR1 MNHEY and CDR2 SMNVEV (reference sequence). As DNA, the CDR3 is TGTGCCAGCAGACGAACCGGGGCCTTGGGCAATCAGCCCCAGCATTTT. Translated, it gives CASRRTGALGNQPQHF.